This T cell receptor beta chain is drawn from a study of shared clonotypes between healthy human individuals. CD4+ cells were split into CD45RA+ naive and CD45RA-negative memory subsets. Comment on this clone: Its antigen remains unknown. A single base separates this from a much larger clone, so it may be a read error. Other DNA sequences in this specimen translate into the identical CDR3.

Study-wide points: Rarefaction showed that sequencing of sorted subsets was incomplete (despite large depth).

Method: immunoSEQ multiplex PCR; TCRdb's copy keeps in-frame clones and lacks some. The sample has more than 550,000 clones; over 60% are singletons. This receptor was obtained from a woman aged 25 to 39 in good health. The material sequenced was memory CD4+ T cells sorted from blood. Subset given: CD45RA-negative fraction.

The CDR3 nucleotides read TGCGCCAGCAGCTTGGACTCTCAATCCTACAATGAGCAGTTCTTC. It codes for CASSLDSQSYNEQFF. J is TRBJ2-1 and V is TRBV5-1, with D unresolved. Germline values: CDR1 SGHRS, CDR2 YFSETQ. Trimming removed 0 bases at V and 1 base at J, with 8 bases between. The CDR3 contains 15 residues.